This TCR beta chain was identified in a study of cytomegalovirus exposure and HLA in healthy donors. PCR involved 60 Vbeta and 13 Jbeta primers. Generated by immunoSEQ multiplex PCR, the TCRdb table keeps only in-frame clones and is missing some. The sample records more than 95,000 clones, 75% to 90% being singletons. CDR3 length: 13 amino acids. Per the germline V gene, CDR1 is WNHNN and CDR2 is SYGVQD (reference sequence). Trimming took 5 bases from V and 8 from J, leaving 15 bases between them. This chain joins TRBV10-1 and TRBJ1-1; D is possibly TRBD1 (5 bases). Sequencing input: PBMCs. This TCR was recovered from a man in his thirties or forties in good health and CMV-seropositive. CDR3 in amino acids: CASSQDMRDEAFF. CDR3 coding DNA: TGCGCCAGCAGTCAAGACATGCGGGACGAAGCTTTCTTT.